This entry is about one TCR beta chain. V was trimmed by 3 bases and J by 2 bases, leaving 7 bases between them. Germline CDR1 reads MNHEY; CDR2 reads SMNVEV (reference sequence). The CDR3 extends over 14 amino acids. TCRdb keeps only in-frame clones here, not all; method: immunoSEQ multiplex PCR. The data contain 45,000 to 70,000 clones, roughly 94% of them singletons. The entry originates in a study of T cell changes during pregnancy in multiple sclerosis. This receptor was obtained from a female donor with multiple sclerosis, enrolled in a pregnancy study. The starting material was CD4+ T cells from peripheral blood mononuclear cells, obtained in the second trimester of pregnancy. The chain uses TRBV27 and TRBJ2-2; no clear D. This CDR3 is CASSFAGNTGELFF. The DNA for the CDR3 is TGTGCCAGCAGTTTCGCAGGAAACACCGGGGAGCTGTTTTTT.